These T cell receptor beta chains were read from a single sample in a study of blood T cell repertoires in COVID-19. Assay used: immunoSEQ multiplex PCR; TCRdb lists only in-frame clones, some missing. This table holds more than 65,000 clones, more than 75% found once. Sequencing was performed on peripheral blood. The source is an elderly woman with active or convalescent COVID-19. The CDR3 runs from the conserved cysteine through the conserved F or W. A D gene is named only where the DNA matches it firmly. Clone size is given for some rows only: seen once, a few or many times, or a class if the clone is expanded.

V gene,clone size,J gene,D gene,CDR3 protein,CDR3 DNA
TRBV6-6,-,TRBJ1-6,-,CASSLPTDTYNSPLHF,TGTGCCAGCAGTCTGCCGACAGATACCTATAATTCACCCCTCCACTTT
TRBV28,-,TRBJ1-5,-,CASIAVREVYSNQPQHF,TGTGCCAGCATCGCAGTCCGGGAGGTTTATAGCAATCAGCCCCAGCATTTT
TRBV11-2,few,TRBJ2-7,-,CASSRTSWQGRYEQYF,TGTGCCAGCAGCCGCACCTCGTGGCAGGGCCGCTACGAGCAGTACTTC
TRBV3-1/TRBV3-2,few,TRBJ1-3,-,CASSRNSGSAGNTIYF,TGTGCCAGCAGCCGTAATTCCGGGTCGGCGGGAAACACCATATATTTT
TRBV14,-,TRBJ2-3,TRBD2,CASSRLAALSTDTQYF,TGTGCCAGCAGCAGACTAGCGGCGCTAAGCACAGATACGCAGTATTTT
TRBV4-1,-,TRBJ2-3,-,CASSLNAGGAGTDTQYF,TGCGCCAGCAGCCTAAACGCTGGGGGGGCCGGCACAGATACGCAGTATTTT
TRBV2,-,TRBJ2-7,-,CASREGGRGQQYF,TGTGCCAGCAGAGAAGGTGGCAGAGGTCAGCAGTACTTC
TRBV7-7,-,TRBJ2-5,TRBD1,CASSQGQGAHGTQYF,TGTGCTAGCAGCCAGGGGCAGGGGGCGCATGGGACCCAGTACTTC
TRBV6-1,-,TRBJ1-6,TRBD1,CASSDFLGQGNSPLHF,TGTGCCAGCAGTGACTTTTTGGGACAGGGGAATTCACCCCTCCACTTT
TRBV7-2,-,TRBJ2-1,-,CAQGRGAYNEQFF,TGTGCCCAAGGGAGGGGGGCCTACAATGAGCAGTTCTTC
TRBV12-5,once,TRBJ2-5,TRBD1,CASGLPGQEETQYF,TGTGCTAGTGGTTTGCCGGGACAGGAAGAGACCCAGTACTTC
TRBV5-6,-,TRBJ1-6,TRBD1,CASSTKTGVEVPLHF,TGTGCCAGCAGCACTAAGACAGGGGTCGAGGTACCCCTCCACTTT
TRBV4-2,-,TRBJ2-5,TRBD2,CASSQGGRGEETQYF,TGTGCCAGCAGCCAAGGAGGCCGGGGGGAAGAGACCCAGTACTTC
TRBV6-4,few,TRBJ2-2,-,CASSPGANTGELFF,TGTGCCAGCAGTCCAGGCGCGAACACCGGGGAGCTGTTTTTT
TRBV29-1,-,TRBJ1-1,-,CSDGGRVDTEAFF,TGCAGCGATGGGGGCAGGGTGGACACTGAAGCTTTCTTT
TRBV19,few,TRBJ1-3,-,CASKVEGRYLDSGNTIYF,TGTGCCAGTAAGGTGGAGGGGAGATACCTAGACTCTGGAAACACCATATATTTT
TRBV7-9,once,TRBJ2-6,-,CASSLGQSPGANVLTF,TGTGCCAGCAGCTTGGGGCAGTCACCTGGGGCCAACGTCCTGACTTTC
TRBV19,-,TRBJ2-1,TRBD2,CASSSSGVSYNEQFF,TGTGCCAGTAGTTCCAGCGGGGTCTCCTACAATGAGCAGTTCTTC
TRBV7-8,once,TRBJ2-7,TRBD2,CASSPGTSGSYEQYF,TGTGCCAGCAGCCCAGGGACTAGCGGTTCCTACGAGCAGTACTTC
TRBV19,few,TRBJ2-4,TRBD1,CASSTRGLAKNIQYF,TGTGCCAGTAGTACCAGGGGGTTAGCCAAAAACATTCAGTACTTC
TRBV19,-,TRBJ2-1,TRBD2,CASSIVAGGQNYEQFF,TGTGCCAGTAGTATAGTTGCGGGGGGGCAGAACTATGAGCAGTTCTTC
TRBV28,few,TRBJ2-7,-,CASSRGLGSAYEQYF,TGTGCCAGCAGCCGAGGACTCGGGTCCGCCTACGAGCAGTACTTC
TRBV27,-,TRBJ1-5,-,CASSPHIRDYSNQPQHF,TGTGCCAGCAGTCCCCATATTAGGGACTATAGCAATCAGCCCCAGCATTTT
TRBV2,-,TRBJ2-3,-,CASSRASGSAVDTQYF,TGTGCCAGCAGTCGAGCAAGCGGGTCCGCGGTAGATACGCAGTATTTT
TRBV6-1,-,TRBJ1-2,-,CASSEMAGQLYGYTF,TGTGCCAGCAGTGAAATGGCCGGACAGCTCTATGGCTACACCTTC